This T cell receptor (beta chain) was observed in a study of CD4 T cells in relation to SARS-CoV-2 and coronaviruses. Study-level background: Shared crossreactive spike epitopes were mapped to their HLA restriction. Overall study findings and caveats: Each donor contributed either pre-pandemic or post-infection samples, not both.

Before the COVID-19 pandemic, during about 2010-2018, CD4+ T cells were taken from unexposed donors. Naive and memory CD4+ T cells came from enriched cryopreserved PBMCs. CDR3 size: 14 residues. CDR1 is SGHRS, CDR2 YFSETQ, per germline. J lost 8 bases, V lost 0 bases, and 4 bases had no gene match. Concerning this clone: What it binds is not known.

Deep TCR-beta sequencing used DNA from uncultured naive and memory CD4+ T cells. Here immunoSEQ multiplex PCR was the method, and the copy in TCRdb shows in-frame clones only, minus some. Altogether tens of thousands of clones are present, approximately 93% being singletons, with the ten largest covering roughly 0.21%. This receptor was identified in a human donor in good health. Sequencing was performed on naive CD4+ T cells from PBMCs. Subset given: naive CD4+ T cells isolated by negative enrichment. The chain uses TRBV5-1 and TRBJ1-4, with TRBD1 identical over 7 bases. The CDR3 sequence is CASSLVQGGEKLFF. The CDR3 nucleotides read TGCGCCAGCAGCTTGGTGCAGGGGGGAGAAAAACTGTTTTTT.